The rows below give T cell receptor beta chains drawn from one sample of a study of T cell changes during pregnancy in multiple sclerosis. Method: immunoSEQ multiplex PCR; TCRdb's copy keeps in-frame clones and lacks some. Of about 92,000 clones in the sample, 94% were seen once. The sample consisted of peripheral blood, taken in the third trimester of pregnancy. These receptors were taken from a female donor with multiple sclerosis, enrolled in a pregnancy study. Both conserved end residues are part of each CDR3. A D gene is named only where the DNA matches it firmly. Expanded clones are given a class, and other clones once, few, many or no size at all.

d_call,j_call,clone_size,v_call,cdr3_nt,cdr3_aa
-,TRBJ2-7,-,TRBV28,TGTGCCAGCAGTTTACCCTCGCGGCAGTATTCCTACGAGCAGTACTTC,CASSLPSRQYSYEQYF
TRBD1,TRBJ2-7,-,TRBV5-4,TGTGCCAGCAGCTTAACAGGGGGAAACTACGAGCAGTACTTC,CASSLTGGNYEQYF
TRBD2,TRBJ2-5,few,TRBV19,TGTGCCAGCTTGGGAGGACTAGCGTCACAAGAGACCCAGTACTTC,CASLGGLASQETQYF
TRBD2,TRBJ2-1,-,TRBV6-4,TGTGCCAGCAGCGGACTAGCGGGAGGGCCGCATGAGCAGTTCTTC,CASSGLAGGPHEQFF
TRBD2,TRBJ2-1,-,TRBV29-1,TGCAGCGTTGAAGATTGGACACGATTAGCGGGAGGTGGGTCCTACAATGAGCAGTTCTTC,CSVEDWTRLAGGGSYNEQFF
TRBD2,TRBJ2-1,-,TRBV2,TGTGCCAGCAGTTTAGCGGGAGGGGGGAATGAGCAGTTCTTC,CASSLAGGGNEQFF
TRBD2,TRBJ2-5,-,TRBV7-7,TGTGCTAGCAGCGCGGGGGGAGTGGAGACCCAGTACTTC,CASSAGGVETQYF
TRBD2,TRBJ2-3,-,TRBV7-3,TGTGCCAGCAGCCCCCTGACTAGCGGGAGGGTAACAGATACGCAGTATTTT,CASSPLTSGRVTDTQYF
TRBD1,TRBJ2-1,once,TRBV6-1,TGTGCCAGCAGTGAGGGACAGAGCTACAATGAGCAGTTCTTC,CASSEGQSYNEQFF
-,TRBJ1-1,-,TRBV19,TGTGCCAGTATTATGCAGGGCGCTCACTCTGAAGCTTTCTTT,CASIMQGAHSEAFF
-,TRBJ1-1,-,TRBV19,TGTGCCAGTAGTATAGGGACACTACAGAACACTGAAGCTTTCTTT,CASSIGTLQNTEAFF
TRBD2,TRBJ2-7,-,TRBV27,TGTGCCAGCAGTTACCTAGCGGGAGCTTTCTACGAGCAGTACTTC,CASSYLAGAFYEQYF
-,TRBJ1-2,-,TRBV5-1,TGCGCCAGCAGCTTGGTAGGGGGGGAGAGCTATGGCTACACCTTC,CASSLVGGESYGYTF
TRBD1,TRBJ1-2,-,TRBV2,TGTGCCAGCAGTGAAGCACGGACAGGGATCTATGGCTACACCTTC,CASSEARTGIYGYTF
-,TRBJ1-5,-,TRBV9,TGTGCCAGCAGTGGACAGCCCAATCAGCCCCAGCATTTT,CASSGQPNQPQHF
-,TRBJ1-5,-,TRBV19,TGTGCCAGTAGGTGGGGAGGCAATCAGCCCCAGCATTTT,CASRWGGNQPQHF
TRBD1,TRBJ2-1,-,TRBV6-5,TGTGCCAGCAGTTTCACAGGGGTAGGTGAGCAGTTCTTC,CASSFTGVGEQFF
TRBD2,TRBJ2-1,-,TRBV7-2,TGTGCCAGCAGCTTAGGACTAGCGGGATACAATGAGCAGTTCTTC,CASSLGLAGYNEQFF
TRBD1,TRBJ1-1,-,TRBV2,TGTGCCAGCAGTTTAGAAGGGACAGGGATCTTGAACACTGAAGCTTTCTTT,CASSLEGTGILNTEAFF
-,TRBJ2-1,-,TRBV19,TGTGCCAGTAGCTCTAATGCCTACAATGAGCAGTTCTTC,CASSSNAYNEQFF
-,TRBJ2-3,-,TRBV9,TGTGCCAGCAGCGTAGGCCCCGGGGGGCTATTCACAGATACGCAGTATTTT,CASSVGPGGLFTDTQYF
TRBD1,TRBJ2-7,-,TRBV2,TGTGCCAGCAGTGGACAGGGGGTCACCTACGAGCAGTACTTC,CASSGQGVTYEQYF
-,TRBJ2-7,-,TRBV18,TGTGCCAGCTCACCGCGTTTCGGGTCATCCTACGAGCAGTACTTC,CASSPRFGSSYEQYF
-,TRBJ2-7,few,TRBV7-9,TGTGCCAGCAGCTTGCCTGCTAGGAGCTACTACGAGCAGTACTTC,CASSLPARSYYEQYF
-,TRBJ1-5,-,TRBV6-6,TGTGCCAGCAGAGTAGCACAGGGTTCGGCTCAGCCCCAGCATTTT,CASRVAQGSAQPQHF
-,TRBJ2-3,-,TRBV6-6,TGTGCCAGCAGTACAAACAGAGGGGGAAACGCAGATACGCAGTATTTT,CASSTNRGGNADTQYF
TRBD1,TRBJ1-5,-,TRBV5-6,TGTGCCAGCAGCTACGGACAGGGGGCGAATCAGCCCCAGCATTTT,CASSYGQGANQPQHF
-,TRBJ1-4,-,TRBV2,TGTGCCAGCAGGTACCAGGGTTTTGATGAAAAACTGTTTTTT,CASRYQGFDEKLFF
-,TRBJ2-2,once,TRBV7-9,TGTGCCAGCAGCTTATCGGGCAGGGGGAACACCGGGGAGCTGTTTTTT,CASSLSGRGNTGELFF
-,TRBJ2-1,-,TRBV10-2,TGCGCCAGCAGGGACAGCTCCTACAATGAGCAGTTCTTC,CASRDSSYNEQFF
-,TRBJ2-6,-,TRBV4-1,TGCGCCAGCAGCCAGCTCGACCAGGCCCCTGGGGCCAACGTCCTGACTTTC,CASSQLDQAPGANVLTF
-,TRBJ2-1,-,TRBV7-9,TGTGCCAGCAGTCCTGAGTACAATGAGCAGTTCTTC,CASSPEYNEQFF
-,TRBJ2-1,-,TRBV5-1,TGCGCCAGCAGCGGAAACACGGGAGCCTTCAATGAGCAGTTCTTC,CASSGNTGAFNEQFF
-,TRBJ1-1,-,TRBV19,TGTGCCAGTAGTATCGGGAACACTGAAGCTTTCTTT,CASSIGNTEAFF
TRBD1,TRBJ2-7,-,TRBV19,TGTGCCACTGGACAGGAACCCTACGAGCAGTACTTC,CATGQEPYEQYF
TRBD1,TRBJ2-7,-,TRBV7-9,TGTGCCAGCAGCTTAGCGGGGGACAGATTCTACGAGCAGTACTTC,CASSLAGDRFYEQYF
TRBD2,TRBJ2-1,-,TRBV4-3,TGCGCCAGCAGCCAAGGTAGCGGGAGGATAGGGAATGAGCAGTTCTTC,CASSQGSGRIGNEQFF
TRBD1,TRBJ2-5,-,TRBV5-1,TGCGCCAGCAGTGGGACAGCGCAAGAGACCCAGTACTTC,CASSGTAQETQYF
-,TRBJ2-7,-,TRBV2,TGTGCCAGCAGAGTCGGCCAACTGACAGGACCATCGGGCGAGCAGTACTTC,CASRVGQLTGPSGEQYF
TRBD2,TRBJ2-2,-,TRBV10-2,TGCGCCAGTAAGAAAGCGGGAGAGTTTCCCGGGGAGCTGTTTTTT,CASKKAGEFPGELFF
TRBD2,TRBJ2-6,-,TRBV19,TGTGCCAGTAGTATGGGTGGGGGGGAAGACAGCTCTGGGGCCAACGTCCTGACTTTC,CASSMGGGEDSSGANVLTF
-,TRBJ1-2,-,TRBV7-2,TGTGCCAGCAGCGATCCGGGTCTTTATGGCTACACCTTC,CASSDPGLYGYTF
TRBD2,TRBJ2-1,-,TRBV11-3,TGTGCCAGCAGCCCGGAGGCGGGAGGATGGAATGAGCAGTTCTTC,CASSPEAGGWNEQFF
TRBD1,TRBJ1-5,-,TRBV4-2,TGTGCCAGCAGCCAAGAAGGGACAGGGGGCTATAGCAATCAGCCCCAGCATTTT,CASSQEGTGGYSNQPQHF
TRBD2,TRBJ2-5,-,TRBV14,TGTGCCAGCAGCCAAGCTAGCGGGAAACAAGAGACCCAGTACTTC,CASSQASGKQETQYF
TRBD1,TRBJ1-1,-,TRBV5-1,TGCGCCAGCAGTCGCATGACAGGGAGTTCGAGCGCTGAAGCTTTCTTT,CASSRMTGSSSAEAFF
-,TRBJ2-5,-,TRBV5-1,TGCGCCAGCAGCTTGGGGCGGGGTTTAGAGACCCAGTACTTC,CASSLGRGLETQYF
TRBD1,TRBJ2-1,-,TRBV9,TGTGCCAGCAGCGTAGCGGGGACAGGGCGTTATTCTAATGAGCAGTTCTTC,CASSVAGTGRYSNEQFF
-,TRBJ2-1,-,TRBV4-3,TGCGCCAGCAGCCAATTAGGGACTCTTTACAATGAGCAGTTCTTC,CASSQLGTLYNEQFF
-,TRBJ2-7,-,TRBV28,TGTGCCAGCCGACGGGACTACGAGCAGTACTTC,CASRRDYEQYF
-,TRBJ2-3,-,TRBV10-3,TGTGCCATCAGCAGGGGCATGAGCACAGATACGCAGTATTTT,CAISRGMSTDTQYF
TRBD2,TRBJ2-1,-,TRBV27,TGTGCCAGCAGTTCCGTGGGAGGGTTGAAGTTCTTC,CASSSVGGLKFF
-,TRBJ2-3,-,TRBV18,TGTGCCAGCTCACCACCTAGCGGCACAGATACGCAGTATTTT,CASSPPSGTDTQYF
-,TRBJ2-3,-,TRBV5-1,TGCGCCAGCAACCGAATTTTTGAGACAGTAAGCACAGATACGCAGTATTTT,CASNRIFETVSTDTQYF